This TCR beta chain came from a study of T cells in localized non-small cell lung cancer. Assay: immunoSEQ multiplex PCR; the TCRdb copy retains only in-frame clones and omits some. The repertoire holds tens of thousands of clones, with approximately 93% as singletons. The receptor was derived from a female donor over 55 with stage I lung adenocarcinoma. Specimen: peripheral blood, collected before any cancer treatment.

CDR3 coding DNA: TGTGCCAGCAGCCACCCCACTACCTACGAGCAGTACTTC. Its protein is CASSHPTTYEQYF. V and J are TRBV11-2 and TRBJ2-7; no firm D call. This CDR3 region has 13 residues. Germline CDR1 SGHAT, CDR2 FQNNGV. V was cut by 5 bases and J by 2 bases, with 10 bases left in between.